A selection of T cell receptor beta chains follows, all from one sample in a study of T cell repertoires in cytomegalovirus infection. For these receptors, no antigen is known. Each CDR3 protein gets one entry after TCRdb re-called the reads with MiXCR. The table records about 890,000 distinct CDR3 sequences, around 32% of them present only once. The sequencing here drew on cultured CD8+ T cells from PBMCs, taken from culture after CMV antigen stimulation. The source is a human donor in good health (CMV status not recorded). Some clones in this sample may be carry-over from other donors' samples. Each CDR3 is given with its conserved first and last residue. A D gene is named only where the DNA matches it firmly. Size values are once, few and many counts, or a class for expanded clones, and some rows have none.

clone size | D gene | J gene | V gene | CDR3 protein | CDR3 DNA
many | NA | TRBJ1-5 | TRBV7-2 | CASTIRRPQHF | TGTGCCAGCACTATTAGACGGCCCCAGCATTTT
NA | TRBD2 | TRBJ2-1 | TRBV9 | CASSVVSSGGVNEQFF | TGTGCCAGCAGCGTAGTTTCTAGCGGGGGTGTGAATGAGCAGTTCTTC
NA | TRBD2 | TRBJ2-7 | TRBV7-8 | CASSYSPSGGSYEQYF | TGTGCCAGCAGCTATAGCCCTAGCGGGGGCTCCTACGAGCAGTACTTC
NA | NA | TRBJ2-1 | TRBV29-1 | CSATTDNYNEQFF | TGCAGCGCCACGACAGACAACTACAATGAGCAGTTCTTC
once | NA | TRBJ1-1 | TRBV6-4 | CASSSGPYRDTEAFF | TGTGCCAGCAGTTCTGGACCTTACAGGGACACTGAAGCTTTCTTT
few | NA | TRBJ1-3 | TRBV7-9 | CASRQSPQGSLENTIYF | TGTGCCAGCAGACAATCACCCCAGGGTAGTTTGGAAAACACCATATATTTT
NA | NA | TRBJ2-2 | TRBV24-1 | CATSDFPGANTGELFF | TGTGCCACCAGTGATTTCCCGGGAGCGAACACCGGGGAGCTGTTTTTT
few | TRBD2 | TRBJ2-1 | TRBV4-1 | CASSQDSPTSGYYNEQFF | TGCGCCAGCAGCCAAGATTCCCCGACTAGCGGTTACTACAATGAGCAGTTCTTC
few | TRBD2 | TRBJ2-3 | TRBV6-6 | CASTLTSGYSTDTQYF | TGTGCCAGCACCCTGACTAGCGGGTACAGCACAGATACGCAGTATTTT
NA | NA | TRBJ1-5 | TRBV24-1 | CATSDSEAQPQHF | TGTGCCACCAGTGACTCAGAAGCCCAGCCCCAGCATTTT
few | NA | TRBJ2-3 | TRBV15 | CATSRSGSGEHF | TGTGCCACCAGCAGATCTGGGAGTGGGGAGCATTTT
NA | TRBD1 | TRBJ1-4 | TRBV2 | CASRPGQPFNEKLFF | TGTGCCAGCAGACCGGGACAGCCCTTTAATGAAAAACTGTTTTTT
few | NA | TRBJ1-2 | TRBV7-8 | CASSLLVTVSNYGYTF | TGTGCCAGCAGCCTGCTAGTGACAGTATCTAACTATGGCTACACCTTC
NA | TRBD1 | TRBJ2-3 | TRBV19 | CASSMRDREVDTQYF | TGTGCCAGTAGTATGCGGGACAGGGAGGTAGATACGCAGTATTTT
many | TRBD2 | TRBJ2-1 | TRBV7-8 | CASSPSGGAVWGEQFF | TGTGCCAGCAGCCCTAGCGGGGGGGCAGTGTGGGGTGAGCAGTTCTTC
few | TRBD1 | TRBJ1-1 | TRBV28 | CASSSLQGVYTEAFF | TGTGCCAGCAGTTCTCTACAGGGGGTTTACACTGAAGCTTTCTTT
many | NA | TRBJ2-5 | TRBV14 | CASSQDVTAWWTQYF | TGTGCCAGCAGCCAAGATGTCACCGCCTGGTGGACCCAGTACTTC
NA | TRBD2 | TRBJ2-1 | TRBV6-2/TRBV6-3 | CASSESGSGGYKNEQFF | TGTGCCAGCAGTGAAAGTGGCAGCGGGGGGTATAAAAATGAGCAGTTCTTC
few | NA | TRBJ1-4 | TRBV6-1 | CASSAGWVNEKLFF | TGTGCCAGCAGTGCAGGGTGGGTGAATGAAAAACTGTTTTTT
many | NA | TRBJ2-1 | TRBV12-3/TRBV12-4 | CASKGNEQFF | TGTGCCAGCAAGGGCAATGAGCAGTTCTTC
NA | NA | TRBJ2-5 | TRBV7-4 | CASSYTRQETQYF | TGTGCCAGCAGCTACACTAGGCAAGAGACCCAGTACTTC
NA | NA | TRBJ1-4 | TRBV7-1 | CARSSSRGGAVNEKLFF | TGTGCCAGGAGCTCCTCCAGGGGAGGGGCAGTTAATGAAAAACTGTTTTTT
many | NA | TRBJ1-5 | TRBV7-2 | CASSLGTGTYNQPQHF | TGTGCCAGCAGCTTAGGCACCGGGACCTACAATCAGCCCCAGCATTTT
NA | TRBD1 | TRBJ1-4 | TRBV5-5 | CASGDSRNEKLFF | TGTGCCAGCGGGGACAGTAGGAATGAAAAACTGTTTTTT
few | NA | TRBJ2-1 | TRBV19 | CASRGTRSSYNEQFF | TGTGCCAGTAGGGGGACCAGAAGCTCCTACAATGAGCAGTTCTTC
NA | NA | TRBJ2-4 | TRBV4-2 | CASSQETTLAKNIQYF | TGTGCCAGCAGCCAAGAGACCACGCTAGCCAAAAACATTCAGTACTTC
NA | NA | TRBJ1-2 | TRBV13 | CASGQGHRSLYGYTF | TGTGCCAGCGGCCAGGGACACCGCTCCCTCTATGGCTACACCTTC
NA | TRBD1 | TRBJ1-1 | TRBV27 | CASSTQGVGTEAFF | TGTGCCAGCAGCACACAGGGGGTAGGGACTGAAGCTTTCTTT
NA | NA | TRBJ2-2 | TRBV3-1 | CVSSQKGTGELFF | TGTGTCAGCAGCCAAAAAGGGACCGGGGAGCTGTTTTTT
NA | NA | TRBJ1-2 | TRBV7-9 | CASSLGARGASHYGYTF | TGTGCCAGCAGCTTAGGGGCGCGGGGTGCCAGTCACTATGGCTACACCTTC
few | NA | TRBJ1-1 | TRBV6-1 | CASSGEIMNTEAFF | TGTGCCAGCAGCGGAGAAATCATGAACACTGAAGCTTTCTTT
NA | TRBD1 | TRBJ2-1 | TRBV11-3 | CASSDGQGKYNEQFF | TGTGCCAGCAGCGACGGACAGGGAAAGTACAATGAGCAGTTCTTC
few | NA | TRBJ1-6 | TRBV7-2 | CASSLELRAYNSPLHF | TGTGCCAGCAGCTTAGAACTCCGGGCCTATAATTCACCCCTCCACTTT
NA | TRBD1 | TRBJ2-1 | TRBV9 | CASSGGQSQPPYF | TGTGCCAGCAGCGGGGGACAGTCCCAGCCTCCGTACTTC
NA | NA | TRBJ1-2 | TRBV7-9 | CASSLVRRVGANYGYTF | TGTGCCAGCAGCTTAGTTCGACGTGTGGGGGCTAACTATGGCTACACCTTC
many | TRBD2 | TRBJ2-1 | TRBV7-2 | CASSRRTSGGHGDEQFF | TGTGCCAGCAGCCGAAGGACTAGCGGGGGCCATGGGGATGAGCAGTTCTTC
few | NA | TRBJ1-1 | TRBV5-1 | CASTGEHTEAFF | TGCGCCAGCACAGGGGAACACACTGAAGCTTTCTTT
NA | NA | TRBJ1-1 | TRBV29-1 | CSVEAGGTEAFF | TGCAGCGTTGAAGCCGGGGGGACTGAAGCTTTCTTT
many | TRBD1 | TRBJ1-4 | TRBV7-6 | CASSFSTGVINEKLFF | TGTGCCAGCAGCTTCTCGACAGGGGTTATTAATGAAAAACTGTTTTTT
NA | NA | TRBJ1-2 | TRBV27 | CASSPQTGIYGYTF | TGTGCCAGCAGTCCCCAGACAGGCATCTATGGCTACACCTTC
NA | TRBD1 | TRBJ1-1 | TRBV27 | CASSLRGTGQNTEAFF | TGTGCCAGCAGTTTAAGAGGGACAGGGCAGAACACTGAAGCTTTCTTT
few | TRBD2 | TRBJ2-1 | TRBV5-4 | CASSSAGGVYNEQFF | TGTGCCAGCAGCTCAGCGGGGGGCGTTTACAATGAGCAGTTCTTC
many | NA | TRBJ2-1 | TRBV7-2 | CASSLGEGGSEQFF | TGTGCCAGCAGCTTGGGGGAGGGGGGCAGTGAGCAGTTCTTC
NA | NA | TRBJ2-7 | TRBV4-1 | CASSQEDGTSGYYEQYF | TGCGCCAGCAGCCAAGAGGATGGAACTAGTGGGTACTACGAGCAGTACTTC
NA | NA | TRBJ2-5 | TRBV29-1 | CSVVDGHQETQYF | TGCAGCGTTGTCGACGGTCACCAAGAGACCCAGTACTTC
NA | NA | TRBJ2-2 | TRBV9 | CANSVGRGELFF | TGTGCCAACAGCGTAGGGCGGGGGGAGCTGTTTTTT
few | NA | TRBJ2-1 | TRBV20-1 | CSAREALWGTLFF | TGCAGTGCTAGAGAAGCCCTTTGGGGTACCTTGTTCTTC
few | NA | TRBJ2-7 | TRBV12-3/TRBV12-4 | CASSPSGTIEQYF | TGTGCCAGCAGCCCGAGTGGAACGATCGAGCAGTACTTC
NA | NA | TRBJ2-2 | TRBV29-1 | CSVGEGDGTGELFF | TGCAGCGTTGGAGAGGGGGACGGGACCGGGGAGCTGTTTTTT
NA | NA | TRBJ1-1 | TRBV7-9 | CASSLGVSEAFF | TGTGCCAGCAGCTTGGGGGTATCTGAAGCTTTCTTT
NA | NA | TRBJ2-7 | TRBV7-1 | CASSSKTGITYEQYF | TGTGCCAGCAGCTCAAAGACAGGAATCACCTACGAGCAGTACTTC
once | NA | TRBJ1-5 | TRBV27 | CASSFGGDMNEGGNQPQHF | TGTGCCAGCAGTTTCGGGGGGGACATGAATGAAGGAGGCAATCAGCCCCAGCATTTT